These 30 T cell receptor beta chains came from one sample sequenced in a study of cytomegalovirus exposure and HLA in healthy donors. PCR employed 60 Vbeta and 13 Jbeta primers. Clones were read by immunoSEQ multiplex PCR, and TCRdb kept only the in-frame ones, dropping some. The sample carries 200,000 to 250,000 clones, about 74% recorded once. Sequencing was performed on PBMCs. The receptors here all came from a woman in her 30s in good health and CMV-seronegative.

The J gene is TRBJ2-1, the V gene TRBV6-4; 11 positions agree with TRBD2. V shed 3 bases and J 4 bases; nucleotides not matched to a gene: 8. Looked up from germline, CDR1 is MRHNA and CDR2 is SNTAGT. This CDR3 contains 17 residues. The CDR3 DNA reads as TGTGCCAGCAGTGAGGTTGTGAGGACTAGCGGGTACAATGAGCAGTTCTTC. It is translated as CASSEVVRTSGYNEQFF.

CDR3 sequence reads: CASSPPGQGGMGNQPQHF. Written as DNA, the CDR3 is TGTGCCAGCTCACCCCCGGGACAGGGAGGAATGGGCAATCAGCCCCAGCATTTT. The chain recombines TRBV18 with TRBJ1-5; 9 bases map to TRBD1. The CDR3 is 18 amino acids. Looked up from germline, CDR1 is KGHSH and CDR2 is LQKENI. The V and J ends lost 3 bases and 2 bases, in that order; junction bases with no gene match: 11. The complete variable domain, with remaining parts taken from reference TRBV18 and TRBJ1-5, reads NAGVMQNPRHLVRRRGQEARLRCSPMKGHSHVYWYRQLPEEGLKFMVYLQKENIIDESGMPKERFSAEFPKEGPSILRIQQVVRGDSAAYFCASSPPGQGGMGNQPQHFGDGTRLSIL.

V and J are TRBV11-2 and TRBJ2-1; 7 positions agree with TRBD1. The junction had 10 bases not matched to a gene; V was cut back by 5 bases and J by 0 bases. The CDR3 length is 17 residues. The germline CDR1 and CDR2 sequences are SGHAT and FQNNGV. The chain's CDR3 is CASSRYRGRFSYNEQFF. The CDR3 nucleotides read TGTGCCAGCAGCCGCTACAGGGGCAGATTCTCCTACAATGAGCAGTTCTTC.

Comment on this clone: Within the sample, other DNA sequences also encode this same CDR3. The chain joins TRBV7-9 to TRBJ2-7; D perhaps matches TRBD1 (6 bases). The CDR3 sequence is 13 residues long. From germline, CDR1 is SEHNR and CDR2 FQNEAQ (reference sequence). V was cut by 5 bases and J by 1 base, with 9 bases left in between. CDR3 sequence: CASSPGQSYEQYF. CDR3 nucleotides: TGTGCCAGCAGCCCTGGACAGTCCTACGAGCAGTACTTC.

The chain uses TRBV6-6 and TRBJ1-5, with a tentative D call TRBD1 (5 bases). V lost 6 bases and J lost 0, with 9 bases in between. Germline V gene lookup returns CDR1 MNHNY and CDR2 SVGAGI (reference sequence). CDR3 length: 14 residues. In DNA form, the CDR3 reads TGTGCCAGCAGCCCGACAGATAGCAATCAGCCCCAGCATTTT. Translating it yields CASSPTDSNQPQHF.

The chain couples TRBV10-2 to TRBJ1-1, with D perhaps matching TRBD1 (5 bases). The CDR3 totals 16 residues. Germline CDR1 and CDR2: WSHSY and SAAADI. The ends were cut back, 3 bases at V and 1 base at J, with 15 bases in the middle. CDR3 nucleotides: TGCGCCAGCAGTGATCCCGCCCGGACATCGAACACTGAAGCTTTCTTT. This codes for CASSDPARTSNTEAFF.

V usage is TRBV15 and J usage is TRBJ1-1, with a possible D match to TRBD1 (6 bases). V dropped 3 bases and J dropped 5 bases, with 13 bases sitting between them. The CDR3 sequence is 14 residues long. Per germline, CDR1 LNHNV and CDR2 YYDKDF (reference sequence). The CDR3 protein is CATSSDLGGTEAFF. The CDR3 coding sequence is TGTGCCACCAGCAGCGACTTAGGGGGAACTGAAGCTTTCTTT. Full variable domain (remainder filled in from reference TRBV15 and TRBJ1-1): DAMVIQNPRYQVTQFGKPVTLSCSQTLNHNVMYWYQQKSSQAPKLLFHYYDKDFNNEADTPDNFQSRRPNTSFCFLDIRSPGLGDTAMYLCATSSDLGGTEAFFGQGTRLTVV.

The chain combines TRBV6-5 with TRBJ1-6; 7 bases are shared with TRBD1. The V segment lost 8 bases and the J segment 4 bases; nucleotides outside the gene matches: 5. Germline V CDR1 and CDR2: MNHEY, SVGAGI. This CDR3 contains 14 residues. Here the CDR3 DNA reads TGTGCCAGCCGCAAGGGACAGTATAATTCACCCCTCCACTTT. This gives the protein CASRKGQYNSPLHF.

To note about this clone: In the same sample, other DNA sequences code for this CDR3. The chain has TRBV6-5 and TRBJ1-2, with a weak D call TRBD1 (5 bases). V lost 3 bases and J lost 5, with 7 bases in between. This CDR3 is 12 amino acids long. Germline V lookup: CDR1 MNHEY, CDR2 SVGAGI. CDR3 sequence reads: CASSYTGYGYTF. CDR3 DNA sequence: TGTGCCAGCAGTTATACAGGATATGGCTACACCTTC.

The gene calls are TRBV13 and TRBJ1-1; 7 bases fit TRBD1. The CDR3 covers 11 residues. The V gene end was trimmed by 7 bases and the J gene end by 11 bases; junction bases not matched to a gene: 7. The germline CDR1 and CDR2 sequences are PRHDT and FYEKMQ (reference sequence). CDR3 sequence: CASTAGTVAFF. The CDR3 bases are TGTGCCAGCACTGCCGGGACAGTTGCTTTCTTT.

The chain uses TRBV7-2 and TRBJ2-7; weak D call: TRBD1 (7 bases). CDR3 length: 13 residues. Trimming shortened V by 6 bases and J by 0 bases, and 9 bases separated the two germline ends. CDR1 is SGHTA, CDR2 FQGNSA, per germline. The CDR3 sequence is CASREGASYEQYF. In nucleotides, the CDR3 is TGTGCCAGCAGGGAGGGGGCCTCCTACGAGCAGTACTTC.

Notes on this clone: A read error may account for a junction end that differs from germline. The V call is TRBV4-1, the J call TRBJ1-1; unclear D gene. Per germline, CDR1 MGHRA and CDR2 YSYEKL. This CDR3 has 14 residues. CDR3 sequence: CASGLTGQNTEAFF. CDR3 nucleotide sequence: TGTGCCAGCGGGCTCACCGGTCAGAACACTGAAGCTTTCTTT.

In DNA form, the CDR3 reads TGTGCCAGCAGCTTAGGCCAAGGGACTAGCGGCGGCAATGAGCAGTTCTTC. Translating it yields CASSLGQGTSGGNEQFF. This chain joins TRBV11-3 and TRBJ2-1, with 11 bases that match TRBD2. The CDR3 sequence is 17 residues long. Germline V gene sequence: CDR1 SGHNT, CDR2 YENEEA. V shed 1 base, J shed 6 bases, and the junction held 8 bases outside the gene matches. Complete variable domain (other parts from reference TRBV11-3 and TRBJ2-1): EAGVVQSPRYKIIEKKQPVAFWCNPISGHNTLYWYLQNLGQGPELLIRYENEEAVDDSQLPKDRFSAERLKGVDSTLKIQPAELGDSAVYLCASSLGQGTSGGNEQFFGPGTRLTVL.

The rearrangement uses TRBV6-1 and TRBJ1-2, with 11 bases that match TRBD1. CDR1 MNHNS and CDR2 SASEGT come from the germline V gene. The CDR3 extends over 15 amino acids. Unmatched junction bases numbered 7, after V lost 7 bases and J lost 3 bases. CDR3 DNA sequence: TGTGCCAGCACCGGGACAGGGGGACTTCACTATGGCTACACCTTC. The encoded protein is CASTGTGGLHYGYTF.

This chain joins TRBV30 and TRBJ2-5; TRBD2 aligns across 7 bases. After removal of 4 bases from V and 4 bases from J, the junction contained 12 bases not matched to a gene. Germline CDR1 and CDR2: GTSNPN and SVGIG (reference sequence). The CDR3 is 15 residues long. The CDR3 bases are TGTGCCTGGACCCCTTGGGGGAGGGCGGGAGAGACCCAGTACTTC. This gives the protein CAWTPWGRAGETQYF.

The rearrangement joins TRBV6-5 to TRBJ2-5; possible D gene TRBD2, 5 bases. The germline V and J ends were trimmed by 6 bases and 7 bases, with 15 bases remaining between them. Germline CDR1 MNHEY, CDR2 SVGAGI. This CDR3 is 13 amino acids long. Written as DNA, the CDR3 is TGTGCCAGCAGCATACCGGGGTCAAGGACCCAGTACTTC. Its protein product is CASSIPGSRTQYF.

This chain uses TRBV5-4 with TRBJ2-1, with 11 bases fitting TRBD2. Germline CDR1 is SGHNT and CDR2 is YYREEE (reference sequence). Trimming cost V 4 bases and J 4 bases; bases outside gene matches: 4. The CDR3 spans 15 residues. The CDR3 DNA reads TGTGCCAGCAGCGTCGGGACTAGCGGATACAATGAGCAGTTCTTC. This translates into CASSVGTSGYNEQFF.

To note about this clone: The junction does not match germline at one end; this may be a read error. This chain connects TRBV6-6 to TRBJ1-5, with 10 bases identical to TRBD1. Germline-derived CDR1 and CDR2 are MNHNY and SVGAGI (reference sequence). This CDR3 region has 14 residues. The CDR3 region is CAISGTGDNQPQHF. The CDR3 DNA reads TGTGCCATCAGTGGGACAGGGGACAATCAGCCCCAGCATTTT.

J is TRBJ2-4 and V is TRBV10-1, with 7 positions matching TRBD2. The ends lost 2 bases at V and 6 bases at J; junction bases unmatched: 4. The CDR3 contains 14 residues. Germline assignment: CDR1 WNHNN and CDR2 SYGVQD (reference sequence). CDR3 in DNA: TGCGCCAGCAGTGAGGCGGGGAGGGCAAACATTCAGTACTTC. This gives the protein CASSEAGRANIQYF.

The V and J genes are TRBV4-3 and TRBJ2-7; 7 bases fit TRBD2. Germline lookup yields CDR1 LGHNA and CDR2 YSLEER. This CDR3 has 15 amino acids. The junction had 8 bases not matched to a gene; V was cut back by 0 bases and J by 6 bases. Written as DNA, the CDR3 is TGCGCCAGCAGCCAAGATCAGTCGGGAGGAAGCGAGCAGTACTTC. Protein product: CASSQDQSGGSEQYF.

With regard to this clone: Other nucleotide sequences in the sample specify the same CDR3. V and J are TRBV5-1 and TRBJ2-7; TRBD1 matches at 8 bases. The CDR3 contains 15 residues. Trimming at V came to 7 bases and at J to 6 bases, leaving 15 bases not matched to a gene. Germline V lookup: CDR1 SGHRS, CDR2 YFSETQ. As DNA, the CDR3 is TGCGCCAGCGAACAGGGTGTACTCGGGACAGGCGAGCAGTACTTC. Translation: CASEQGVLGTGEQYF.

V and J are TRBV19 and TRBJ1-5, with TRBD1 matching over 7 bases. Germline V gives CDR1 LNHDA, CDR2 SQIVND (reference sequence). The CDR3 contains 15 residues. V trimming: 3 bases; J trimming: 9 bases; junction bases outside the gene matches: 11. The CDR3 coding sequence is TGTGCCAGTAGTATGATGGCAGGGGGTGATACGCCCCAGCATTTT. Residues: CASSMMAGGDTPQHF. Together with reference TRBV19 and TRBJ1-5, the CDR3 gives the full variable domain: DGGITQSPKYLFRKEGQNVTLSCEQNLNHDAMYWYRQDPGQGLRLIYYSQIVNDFQKGDIAEGYSVSREKKESFPLTVTSAQKNPTAFYLCASSMMAGGDTPQHFGDGTRLSIL.

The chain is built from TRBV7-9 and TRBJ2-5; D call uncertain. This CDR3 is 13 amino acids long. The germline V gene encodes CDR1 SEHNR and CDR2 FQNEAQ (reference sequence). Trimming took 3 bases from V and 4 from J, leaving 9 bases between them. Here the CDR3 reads CASSFELRETQYF. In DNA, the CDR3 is TGTGCCAGCAGCTTTGAGCTTAGAGAGACCCAGTACTTC.

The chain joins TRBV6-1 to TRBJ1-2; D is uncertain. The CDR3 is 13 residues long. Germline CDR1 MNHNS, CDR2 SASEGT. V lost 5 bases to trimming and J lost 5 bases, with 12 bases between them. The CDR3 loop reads CASSPRRGYGYTF. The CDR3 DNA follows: TGTGCCAGCAGTCCTCGTCGAGGGTATGGCTACACCTTC.

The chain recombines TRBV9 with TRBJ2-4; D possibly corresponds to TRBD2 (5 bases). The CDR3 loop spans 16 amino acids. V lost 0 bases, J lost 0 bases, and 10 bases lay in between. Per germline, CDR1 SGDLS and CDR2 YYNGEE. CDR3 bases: TGTGCCAGCAGCGTAGAAAGGACTCTAGCCAAAAACATTCAGTACTTC. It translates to CASSVERTLAKNIQYF.

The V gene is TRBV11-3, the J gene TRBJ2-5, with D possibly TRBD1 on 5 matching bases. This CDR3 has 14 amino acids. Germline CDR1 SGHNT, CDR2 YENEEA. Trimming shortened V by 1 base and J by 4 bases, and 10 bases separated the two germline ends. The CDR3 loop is CASSLALGVETQYF. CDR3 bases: TGTGCCAGCAGCTTAGCGCTAGGGGTAGAGACCCAGTACTTC.

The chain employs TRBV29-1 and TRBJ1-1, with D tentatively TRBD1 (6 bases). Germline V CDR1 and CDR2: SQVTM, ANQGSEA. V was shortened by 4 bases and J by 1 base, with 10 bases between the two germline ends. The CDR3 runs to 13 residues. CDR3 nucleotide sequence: TGCAGCGTTGCGGAACAGGGGAACACTGAAGCTTTCTTT. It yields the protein CSVAEQGNTEAFF.

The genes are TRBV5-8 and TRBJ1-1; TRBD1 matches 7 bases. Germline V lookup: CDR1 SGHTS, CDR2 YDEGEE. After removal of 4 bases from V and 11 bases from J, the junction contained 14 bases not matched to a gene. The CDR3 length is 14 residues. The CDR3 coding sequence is TGTGCCAGCAGCAGACAGGGACAGCCAGGGGAGGCTTTCTTT. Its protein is CASSRQGQPGEAFF.

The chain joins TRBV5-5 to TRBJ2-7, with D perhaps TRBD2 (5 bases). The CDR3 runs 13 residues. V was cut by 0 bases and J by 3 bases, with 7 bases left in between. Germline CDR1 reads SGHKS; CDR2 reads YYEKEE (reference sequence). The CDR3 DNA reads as TGTGCCAGCAGCTTGGGACTACTCTACGAGCAGTACTTC. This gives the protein CASSLGLLYEQYF.

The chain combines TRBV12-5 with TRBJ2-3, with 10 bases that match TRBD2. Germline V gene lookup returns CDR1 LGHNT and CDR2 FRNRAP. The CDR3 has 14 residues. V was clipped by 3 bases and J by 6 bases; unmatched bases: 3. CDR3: CASGFGSGGDTQYF. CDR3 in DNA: TGTGCTAGTGGTTTCGGTAGCGGGGGGGATACGCAGTATTTT.